The text below deals with one T cell receptor beta chain. The antigen is not known. The sample comes from a study of T cells after yellow fever vaccination. Study-wide context: Low-cell-number fractions underwent preparation using SMART-Seq v4 Ultra Low Input.

Germline CDR1 is MGHRA and CDR2 is YSYEKL. The CDR3 extends over 16 amino acids. Trimming stripped 0 bases from V and 7 bases from J, with 15 bases between. General study findings and limits: Clones from primary vaccination mostly reappeared after the booster (less than 98% CD4, 88% CD8).

5'RACE template switching added a universal primer site and UMIs to TCR cDNA. MiXCR, run by TCRdb on the 5' RACE reads, gives a single entry per CDR3 protein. In the table there are about 320,000 distinct CDR3 sequences, around 10% of which are singletons. Here the sequenced sample was CD4+ T cells sorted from PBMCs, taken 45 days after the yellow fever booster vaccination. This TCR was recovered from a man between 18 and 29 years old who received the YFV17D yellow fever vaccine. This chain connects TRBV4-1 to TRBJ2-2; D is perhaps TRBD2 (5 bases). This CDR3 reads CASSQDYLRVSGELFF. Written as DNA, the CDR3 is TGCGCCAGCAGCCAAGATTATTTGAGGGTTAGCGGGGAGCTGTTTTTT.